The sequence of this TCR beta chain was determined in a study of blood T cell repertoires in COVID-19. Across the study: Donors in the United States, Italy and Spain gave samples during acute or convalescent COVID-19. From T cells, B-cell-depleted T cells, or PBMCs came the material, which was cDNA or gDNA.

This CDR3 is built from 14 residues. Germline assignment: CDR1 SGHRS and CDR2 YFSETQ. V lost 2 bases, J lost 9 bases, and 15 bases lay in between. Per the original methods: Estimation of nucleated cell counts relied on the amplification of reference gene primers. The table came from immunoSEQ multiplex PCR; TCRdb's copy has only in-frame clones and leaves some out. The V and J calls and the clone size are those of that table, but D and trimming were determined from the DNA. There are approximately 330,000 clones in the sample; around nine tenths occur only once, and around 4% lies in the top ten. The sample taken for sequencing was peripheral blood. This sequence joins TRBV5-1 and TRBJ2-1; D might be TRBD1 (6 bases). The source of this sequence is a woman aged 45-59 years with active or convalescent COVID-19. CDR3 sequence: CASSLPGTLSEQFF. The CDR3 nucleotides are TGCGCCAGCAGCTTACCCGGGACATTGAGTGAGCAGTTCTTC.